The source of this TCR beta chain is a study of T cells in Graves' hyperthyroidism and ophthalmopathy. Patients aged 18 to 65 had newly diagnosed hyperthyroidism of under 2 months' duration. V was shortened by 0 bases and J by 3 bases, with 5 bases between the two germline ends. The germline V gene has CDR1 SNHLY and CDR2 FYNNEI. This CDR3 spans 13 amino acids. There were TCR beta CDR3 regions amplified from RNA transcripts. The HTBI primer set was used in a first-round RT-PCR of the TCR CDR3. TCRdb analysed the multiplex PCR reads with MiXCR anew, one entry per CDR3 protein. Of some 600,000 distinct CDR3 sequences listed, under 60% were seen once; the top ten hold 6.5% to 9%. In its sample, this clonotype was seen many times.

The clonotype originates from a woman between 18 and 29 years old with Graves' hyperthyroidism. The chain uses TRBV2 and TRBJ1-1; the D is unclear. The sequenced material came from peripheral blood or thyroid tissue (not recorded which). The CDR3 protein is CASSEAPDTEAFF. The DNA for the CDR3 is TGTGCCAGCAGTGAAGCCCCTGACACTGAAGCTTTCTTT. The full variable domain, in which reference TRBV2 and TRBJ1-1 provide the parts outside the CDR3, is EPEVTQTPSHQVTQMGQEVILRCVPISNHLYFYWYRQILGQKVEFLVSFYNNEISEKSEIFDDQFSVERPDGSNFTLKIRSTKLEDSAMYFCASSEAPDTEAFFGQGTRLTVV.